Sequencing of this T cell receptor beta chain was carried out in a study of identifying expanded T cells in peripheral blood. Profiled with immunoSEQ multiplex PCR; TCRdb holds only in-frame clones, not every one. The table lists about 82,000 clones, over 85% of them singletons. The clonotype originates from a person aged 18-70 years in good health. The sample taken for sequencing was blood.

The CDR3 spells CASSFGGQYSNQPQHF. The CDR3 bases are TGTGCCAGCAGCTTTGGGGGACAATATAGCAATCAGCCCCAGCATTTT. The chain recombines TRBV7-8 with TRBJ1-5, with D possibly matching TRBD1 (6 bases). Per germline, CDR1 SGHVS and CDR2 FQNEAQ. V was clipped by 3 bases and J by 0 bases, with 12 bases between them. The CDR3 has 16 residues.